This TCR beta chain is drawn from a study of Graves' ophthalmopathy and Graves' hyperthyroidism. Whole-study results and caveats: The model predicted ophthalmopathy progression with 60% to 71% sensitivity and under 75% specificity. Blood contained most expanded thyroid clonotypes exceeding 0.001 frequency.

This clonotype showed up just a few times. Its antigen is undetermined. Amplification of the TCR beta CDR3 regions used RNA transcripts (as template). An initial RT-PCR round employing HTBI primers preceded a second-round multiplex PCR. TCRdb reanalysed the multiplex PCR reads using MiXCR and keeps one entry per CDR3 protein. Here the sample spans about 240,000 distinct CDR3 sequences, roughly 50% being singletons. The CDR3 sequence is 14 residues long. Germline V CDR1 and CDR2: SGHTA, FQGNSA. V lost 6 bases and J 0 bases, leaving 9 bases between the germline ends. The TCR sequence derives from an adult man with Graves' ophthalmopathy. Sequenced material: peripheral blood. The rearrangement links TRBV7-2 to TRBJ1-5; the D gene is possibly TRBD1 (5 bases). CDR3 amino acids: CASSRQPSNQPQHF. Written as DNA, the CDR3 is TGTGCCAGCAGTCGACAGCCTAGCAATCAGCCCCAGCATTTT.